One and the same sample provided the 30 T cell receptor beta chains below, sequenced in a study of blood T cell repertoires in COVID-19. Produced via immunoSEQ multiplex PCR; TCRdb's table is partial and in-frame only. This table holds 110,000 to 150,000 clones, roughly 80% found once. The sequenced material came from PBMCs or T cells enriched from blood (not recorded which). Receptors were obtained from a man in his forties with acute COVID-19.

The chain has TRBV30 and TRBJ1-3; tentatively, D is TRBD1 (6 bases). V lost 2 bases, J lost 11 bases, and 16 bases lay in between. Germline V gene lookup returns CDR1 GTSNPN and CDR2 SVGIG (reference sequence). This CDR3 region has 13 residues. The CDR3 nucleotides are TGTGCCTGGAGTCCCCACAGGGTACTCTCCATATATTTT. It yields the protein CAWSPHRVLSIYF.

This clone has more than one count but fewer than ten. The chain combines TRBV9 with TRBJ1-3, with 7 bases fitting TRBD1. From germline, CDR1 is SGDLS and CDR2 YYNGEE. The V gene end was trimmed by 4 bases and the J gene end by 4 bases; junction bases not matched to a gene: 11. The CDR3 sequence is 16 residues long. CDR3 nucleotide sequence: TGTGCCAGCAGCACCGGGACAGCCTTTCTGGGAAACACCATATATTTT. The encoded protein is CASSTGTAFLGNTIYF.

The genes are TRBV6-2 or TRBV6-3 and TRBJ2-5; 10 nucleotides line up with TRBD2. With 6 bases clipped from V and 1 base from J, the junction kept 11 bases outside the gene matches. This CDR3 has 17 amino acids. Germline V gene sequence: CDR1 MNHEY, CDR2 SVGEGT. The CDR3 nucleotides read TGTGCCAGCAGCCCCTGGTTAGCGGGGGGCCCCCAAGAGACCCAGTACTTC. Translating it yields CASSPWLAGGPQETQYF.

This chain joins TRBV3-1 (or the pseudogene TRBV3-2) and TRBJ1-2, with D perhaps matching TRBD1 (6 bases). The CDR3 loop spans 14 amino acids. Trimming took 2 bases from V and 8 from J, leaving 15 bases between them. CDR1 is LGHDT, CDR2 YNNKEL, per germline (reference sequence). The CDR3 reads CASSQPLTGGGYTF. CDR3 DNA: TGTGCCAGCAGCCAACCTTTGACAGGTGGAGGCTACACCTTC.

V and J are TRBV19 and TRBJ2-5, with 9 bases fitting TRBD1. J was trimmed by 7 bases and V by 1 base; bases with no gene match: 10. This CDR3 comprises 16 residues. Looked up from germline, CDR1 is LNHDA and CDR2 is SQIVND (reference sequence). In nucleotides, the CDR3 is TGTGCCAGTAGTATAGGGGGACAGGGTGAGATCGTGACCCAGTACTTC. It yields the protein CASSIGGQGEIVTQYF.

This rearrangement joins TRBV3-1 (or the pseudogene TRBV3-2) to TRBJ1-1, with a tentative D call TRBD1 (6 bases). Germline V gene data show CDR1 as LGHDT and CDR2 as YNNKEL (reference sequence). The CDR3 covers 17 residues. Trimming removed 1 base from V and 1 base from J, with 16 bases in between. The CDR3 DNA is TGTGCCAGCAGCCAAGTTCGAGACAGGCGATCGAACACTGAAGCTTTCTTT. The encoded protein is CASSQVRDRRSNTEAFF.

The V call is TRBV5-5, the J call TRBJ2-7; 7 nucleotides match TRBD2. CDR3 length equals 16 residues. V was clipped by 0 bases and J by 0 bases; unmatched bases: 6. CDR1 and CDR2 (germline): SGHKS, YYEKEE (reference sequence). The CDR3 sequence: CASSLDGGSFSYEQYF. DNA of the CDR3: TGTGCCAGCAGCTTGGATGGCGGGAGTTTCTCCTACGAGCAGTACTTC.

The chain recombines TRBV7-2 with TRBJ2-7; D not certain. V was trimmed by 2 bases and J by 0 bases, leaving 5 bases between them. Germline V gene sequence: CDR1 SGHTA, CDR2 FQGNSA. This CDR3 has 13 residues. This chain's CDR3 is CASSLWASYEQYF. The DNA of the CDR3 is TGTGCCAGCAGCTTATGGGCCTCCTACGAGCAGTACTTC.

This chain links TRBV3-1 (or the pseudogene TRBV3-2) with TRBJ2-3; no clear D. The CDR3 loop spans 15 amino acids. Trimming cost V 0 bases and J 4 bases, with 11 bases left between them. From germline, CDR1 is LGHDT and CDR2 YNNKEL (reference sequence). This CDR3 is CASSQEGLWADTQYF. DNA for the CDR3: TGTGCCAGCAGCCAAGAGGGCCTTTGGGCAGATACGCAGTATTTT.

The CDR3 sequence: CASRAGVNYGYTF. DNA of the CDR3: TGTGCCAGTAGGGCAGGCGTAAACTATGGCTACACCTTC. The chain joins TRBV19 to TRBJ1-2; D is unclear. Germline V gene lookup returns CDR1 LNHDA and CDR2 SQIVND (reference sequence). CDR3 length: 13 residues. V lost 6 bases and J 2 bases, leaving 10 bases between the germline ends. Drawing the rest from reference TRBV19 and TRBJ1-2, the complete variable domain is DGGITQSPKYLFRKEGQNVTLSCEQNLNHDAMYWYRQDPGQGLRLIYYSQIVNDFQKGDIAEGYSVSREKKESFPLTVTSAQKNPTAFYLCASRAGVNYGYTFGSGTRLTVV.

This clone was recorded only once. J is TRBJ1-2 and V is TRBV10-2; 8 nucleotides agree with TRBD1. The CDR3 spans 16 residues. Trimming cost V 8 bases and J 0 bases; bases outside gene matches: 11. Germline CDR1 is WSHSY and CDR2 is SAAADI. DNA of the CDR3: TGCGCCAGCTTGTCGGGCAGGGGGCGATCTAACTATGGCTACACCTTC. Its protein is CASLSGRGRSNYGYTF.

The CDR3 sequence: CASSPPGFSNQPQHF. CDR3 bases: TGTGCCAGCAGTCCGCCGGGGTTTAGCAATCAGCCCCAGCATTTT. The rearrangement uses TRBV28 and TRBJ1-5, with D uncertain. Trimming took 5 bases from V and 0 from J, leaving 11 bases between them. This CDR3 is 15 amino acids long. The germline CDR1 and CDR2 sequences are MDHEN and SYDVKM.

The CDR3 here is CASSGGLAGNTDTQYF. The CDR3 DNA reads TGTGCCAGCAGCGGAGGACTAGCGGGAAACACAGATACGCAGTATTTT. This rearrangement joins TRBV7-6 to TRBJ2-3; 12 positions match TRBD2. This CDR3 region has 16 residues. Germline CDR1 and CDR2: SGHVS and FNYEAQ. The ends lost 5 bases at V and 2 bases at J; junction bases unmatched: 5.

The gene calls are TRBV24-1 and TRBJ2-1, with D maybe TRBD2 (5 bases). Germline V gene data show CDR1 as KGHDR and CDR2 as SFDVKD. This CDR3 comprises 15 residues. Between the trimmed V and J ends, which lost 7 bases and 0 bases, there was a span of 12 bases. CDR3 sequence reads: CATSPSGSSYNEQFF. DNA for the CDR3: TGTGCCACCAGCCCCTCGGGGAGCTCCTACAATGAGCAGTTCTTC.

This rearrangement joins TRBV9 to TRBJ2-1, with TRBD1 as a possible D gene (5 bases). V was clipped by 0 bases and J by 1 base, with 5 bases between them. Per germline, CDR1 SGDLS and CDR2 YYNGEE. The CDR3 sequence is 14 residues long. CDR3 sequence: CASSVEGSYNEQFF. CDR3 coding DNA: TGTGCCAGCAGCGTAGAGGGGTCCTACAATGAGCAGTTCTTC.

The J gene is TRBJ1-6, the V gene TRBV4-3; the match to TRBD1 covers 8 bases. This CDR3 contains 16 residues. Per the germline V gene, CDR1 is LGHNA and CDR2 is YSLEER. J lost 10 bases, V lost 0 bases, and 8 bases had no gene match. The CDR3 coding sequence is TGCGCCAGCAGCCAAGACCCAGGGGGCTTAAGCTCACCCCTCCACTTT. Translated: CASSQDPGGLSSPLHF.

The chain combines TRBV19 with TRBJ2-1; 7 bases agree with TRBD2. V was clipped by 5 bases and J by 6 bases; unmatched bases: 13. The germline V gene has CDR1 LNHDA and CDR2 SQIVND (reference sequence). The CDR3 loop spans 16 amino acids. The CDR3 bases are TGTGCCAGTAGTCAAGGGACTACCCGGATCGGCAATGAGCAGTTCTTC. Translation gives CASSQGTTRIGNEQFF.

The chain couples TRBV13 to TRBJ2-7, with 13 bases fitting TRBD2. This CDR3 has 14 amino acids. Per germline, CDR1 PRHDT and CDR2 FYEKMQ (reference sequence). Trimming removed 5 bases from V and 6 bases from J; junction bases left unmatched: 4. CDR3 nucleotide sequence: TGTGCCAGCAGCCCGGGACTAGCGGGACCCGAGCAGTACTTC. Protein product: CASSPGLAGPEQYF.

This rearrangement joins TRBV10-3 to TRBJ2-7, with TRBD2 identical over 8 bases. With V trimmed by 6 bases and J by 3 bases, 10 bases remained unmatched. The CDR3 length is 15 residues. Germline V gene data show CDR1 as ENHRY and CDR2 as SYGVKD. CDR3 protein: CAIRGLVKGYYEQYF. CDR3 coding DNA: TGTGCCATCAGGGGACTAGTCAAGGGGTACTACGAGCAGTACTTC.

The sample holds one count of this clone. The rearrangement links TRBV7-9 to TRBJ1-1; 9 bases agree with TRBD1. The germline V gene encodes CDR1 SEHNR and CDR2 FQNEAQ (reference sequence). V lost 5 bases and J lost 1; bases outside the gene matches: 5. CDR3 size: 15 residues. CDR3 in amino acids: CASSLQGAGNTEAFF. CDR3 DNA: TGTGCCAGCAGCCTACAGGGGGCGGGGAACACTGAAGCTTTCTTT.

The genes are TRBV6-5 and TRBJ2-7; D is unresolved. This CDR3 region has 11 residues. V lost 10 bases and J 0 bases, leaving 7 bases between the germline ends. Per the germline V gene, CDR1 is MNHEY and CDR2 is SVGAGI. The CDR3 loop reads CATRISYEQYF. The CDR3 DNA sequence: TGTGCCACGAGGATCTCCTACGAGCAGTACTTC.

The chain is built from TRBV5-1 and TRBJ2-5; TRBD1 agrees at 9 bases. Unmatched junction bases numbered 6, after V lost 2 bases and J lost 1 base. The germline V gene has CDR1 SGHRS and CDR2 YFSETQ. The CDR3 extends over 16 amino acids. CDR3 in DNA: TGCGCCAGCAGCTTCGGACAGGGGCGCCTCCAAGAGACCCAGTACTTC. Protein product: CASSFGQGRLQETQYF.

This chain joins TRBV9 and TRBJ1-3, with D unclear. The CDR3 runs 15 residues. V lost 4 bases, J lost 2 bases, and 13 bases lay in between. Per germline, CDR1 SGDLS and CDR2 YYNGEE. This CDR3 is CASSLGPNAGNTIYF. In DNA form, the CDR3 reads TGTGCCAGCAGCCTAGGGCCGAATGCTGGAAACACCATATATTTT.

This sequence joins TRBV19 and TRBJ2-7; TRBD2 is a possible D gene (6 bases). There are 14 residues in the CDR3. Between the trimmed V and J ends, which lost 5 bases and 7 bases, there was a span of 18 bases. Germline V gene lookup returns CDR1 LNHDA and CDR2 SQIVND (reference sequence). The CDR3 region is CASSLGGVIGEQYF. CDR3 sequence (DNA): TGTGCCAGTAGTCTAGGCGGGGTGATTGGTGAGCAGTACTTC.

A single count supports this clone. V usage is TRBV21-1 and J usage is TRBJ2-7; the table's TRBD1 call for D was not verified on the DNA. TRBV21-1 is a known pseudogene. The CDR3 loop spans 17 amino acids. Written as DNA, the CDR3 is TGTGCCAGCAGCAAAAATAGGGAAACAGGGGATTGGTACGAGCAGTACTTC. The encoded protein is CASSKNRETGDWYEQYF.

The count of this clone is one. V and J are TRBV7-2 and TRBJ2-1; 7 nucleotides line up with TRBD2. The trim removed 5 bases at V and 4 bases at J, leaving 11 bases unmatched. The length of the CDR3 is 16 residues. CDR1 is SGHTA, CDR2 FQGNSA, per germline. The CDR3 DNA reads as TGTGCCAGCAGCCCCGCGGGGAGCGGGGTGTACAATGAGCAGTTCTTC. Translating gives CASSPAGSGVYNEQFF.

This chain connects TRBV13 to TRBJ2-7, with a weak D call TRBD1 (5 bases). Germline V gene sequence: CDR1 PRHDT, CDR2 FYEKMQ (reference sequence). The CDR3 is 13 residues long. The V end was cut by 7 bases, the J end by 1 base, with 11 bases between. Here the CDR3 DNA reads TGTGCCAGCACGGCAGGGATTTCCTACGAGCAGTACTTC. Translated, it gives CASTAGISYEQYF.

The CDR3 is CAETSGGDHNEQFF. The CDR3 nucleotides are TGTGCGGAGACTAGCGGGGGGGATCACAATGAGCAGTTCTTC. The chain combines TRBV5-4 with TRBJ2-1, with TRBD2 matching over 14 bases. The germline V gene has CDR1 SGHNT and CDR2 YYREEE (reference sequence). The CDR3 is 14 residues long. Full variable domain (remainder filled in from reference TRBV5-4 and TRBJ2-1): ETGVTQSPTHLIKTRGQQVTLRCSSQSGHNTVSWYQQALGQGPQFIFQYYREEENGRGNFPPRFSGLQFPNYSSELNVNALELDDSALYLCAETSGGDHNEQFFGPGTRLTVL.

The chain employs TRBV6-5 and TRBJ2-5; D perhaps matches TRBD2 (6 bases). The CDR3 contains 15 residues. Per the germline V gene, CDR1 is MNHEY and CDR2 is SVGAGI. Trimming shortened V by 2 bases and J by 5 bases, and 15 bases separated the two germline ends. CDR3 bases: TGTGCCAGCAGTTACCGACTAGACGATGAGGAGACCCAGTACTTC. Translated, it gives CASSYRLDDEETQYF.

The table lists this clone with a count of one. V gene TRBV4-3 combines with J gene TRBJ2-3; 9 bases agree with TRBD2. The CDR3 consists of 16 residues. Germline V gene data show CDR1 as LGHNA and CDR2 as YSLEER. The ends lost 0 bases at V and 5 bases at J; junction bases unmatched: 6. The CDR3 nucleotides read TGCGCCAGCAGCCAAGAAACAGCGGGGGGAGTAGATACGCAGTATTTT. Translation: CASSQETAGGVDTQYF.